This is a list of T cell receptor beta chains from one sample in a study of OX40 agonist ivuxolimab in advanced cancers. Clones were sequenced by immunoSEQ multiplex PCR, and TCRdb holds only the in-frame ones, with some missing. The sample records 70,000 to 90,000 clones, approximately 84% being singletons. The source material was CD4+ or CD8+ T cells sorted from blood, sampled in a trial of the OX40 agonist ivuxolimab. Every receptor here comes from an adult with an advanced solid tumor such as melanoma, head and neck, liver or kidney cancer. The CDR3 runs from the conserved cysteine through the conserved F or W. Each record gives: CDR3 length, J gene, V gene, CDR3 protein.

15,TRBJ2-2,TRBV5-1,CASSSGPQDTGELFF
13,TRBJ2-7,TRBV2,CASSEGEAYEQYF
11,TRBJ1-3,TRBV19,CASRERNTIYF
14,TRBJ2-1,TRBV5-1,CASSLVGADNEQFF
14,TRBJ2-3,TRBV30,CAWRRGSWTDTQYF
14,TRBJ2-7,TRBV5-1,CASSLYRDYYEQYF
18,TRBJ2-7,TRBV30,CAWSRVFRNRPSSYEQYF
16,TRBJ1-1,TRBV5-1,CASSLSGAGRDTEAFF
12,TRBJ1-2,TRBV5-6,CATRGFDYGYTF
15,TRBJ1-2,TRBV11-2,CASSLSTQGGNGYTF
13,TRBJ2-3,TRBV10-1,CASSARQGDTQYF
17,TRBJ1-2,TRBV6-1,CASSEYVTDRPNYGYTF
17,TRBJ2-3,TRBV23-1,CASSRSRNAGSTDTQYF
17,TRBJ1-6,TRBV5-1,CASSLDSHSSYNSPLHF
13,TRBJ1-1,TRBV7-9,CASSVDVATEAFF
15,TRBJ2-1,TRBV7-2,CASSFGLAAYNEQFF
14,TRBJ2-1,TRBV12-5,CASGFPVGGGEQFF
14,TRBJ1-6,TRBV15,CATQASSYNSPLHF
13,TRBJ2-5,TRBV19,CASSVTGVETQYF
13,TRBJ2-7,TRBV29-1,CSVLSGSSYEQYF
15,TRBJ1-2,TRBV15,CATSRGALRGYGYTF
13,TRBJ2-1,TRBV7-9,CASSFSRINEQFF
14,TRBJ2-3,TRBV19,CASSRGQGRDTQYF
13,TRBJ1-4,TRBV5-4,CASSRTGYEKLFF
13,TRBJ1-5,TRBV6-6,CASRNGRNQPQHF
16,TRBJ2-5,TRBV5-1,CASSPTKDRGRETQYF
12,TRBJ1-2,TRBV5-6,CASSWDRNGYTF
16,TRBJ2-3,TRBV27,CASSLYRGGIPDTQYF
15,TRBJ2-6,TRBV9,CASSVGGTGANVLTF
15,TRBJ2-7,TRBV30,CAWSVLQGVSYEQYF
14,TRBJ1-1,TRBV7-3,CASSRQGENTEAFF
14,TRBJ1-1,TRBV7-9,CASRETGGNAEAFF
13,TRBJ1-2,TRBV30,CALSNGPPYGYTF
14,TRBJ1-1,TRBV2,CASQERAWNTEAFF
13,TRBJ2-5,TRBV19,CASSRKGVETQYF
14,TRBJ1-1,TRBV27,CASSFGRTNTEAFF
15,TRBJ2-3,TRBV7-9,CASSLVDPRGDTQYF
16,TRBJ2-2,TRBV18,CASSPGAGPNTGELFF
11,TRBJ1-1,TRBV12-5,CASGLRGDAFF
15,TRBJ1-2,TRBV7-6,CASSLNPDSSGGYTF
13,TRBJ2-1,TRBV5-6,CASSLGQGNEQFF
13,TRBJ1-1,TRBV6-1,CASSEWGVTEAFF
17,TRBJ2-2,TRBV7-9,CASSPHRGTTVAGELFF
16,TRBJ2-7,TRBV4-1,CASSQDAGSIPYEQYF
14,TRBJ2-1,TRBV29-1,CSVKAGGLSNEQFF
13,TRBJ1-2,TRBV6-6,CASNTEGINGYTF
16,TRBJ2-7,TRBV18,CASSPTPGQGAYEQYF
15,TRBJ1-5,TRBV5-5,CASSAGWTGERPQHF
13,TRBJ2-5,TRBV30,CAWMRGPQETQYF
13,TRBJ2-5,TRBV7-7,CASSLGVAETQYF
13,TRBJ2-7,TRBV6-6,CASKTGGTYEQYF
17,TRBJ2-4,TRBV10-3,CATRADRGDSAKNIQYF
14,TRBJ1-6,TRBV13,CASSNRGTNSPLHF
14,TRBJ2-1,TRBV7-9,CASRVGQAVNEQFF
14,TRBJ1-2,TRBV5-8,CASSSGGPYYGYTF
15,TRBJ1-1,TRBV6-5,CASSYSELTNTEAFF
13,TRBJ1-2,TRBV6-6,CASSYGARGGYTF
14,TRBJ1-6,TRBV19,CASSPGTGTSPLHF